This entry lists 6 T cell receptor beta chains sequenced from one sample in a study of cytomegalovirus exposure and HLA in healthy donors. PCR used 60 Vbeta primers and 13 Jbeta primers. The method was immunoSEQ multiplex PCR; TCRdb's version includes in-frame clones alone and lacks a portion of them. This sample has 220,000 or so clones, with more than 60% found just once. The sequencing sample was made of PBMCs. The receptors come from a man aged 45-60 years in good health and CMV-seronegative.

This rearrangement joins TRBV27 to TRBJ1-5; 10 bases match TRBD1. Germline loops: CDR1 MNHEY, CDR2 SMNVEV (reference sequence). Trimming removed 5 bases from V and 11 bases from J; junction bases left unmatched: 12. This CDR3 has 15 amino acids. The CDR3 DNA is TGTGCCAGCAGTCCGCGGACAGGGGGGACAGGGGCCCAGCATTTT. Protein product: CASSPRTGGTGAQHF.

The chain uses TRBV7-9 and TRBJ2-1; 7 nucleotides agree with TRBD1. With V trimmed by 6 bases and J by 4 bases, 6 bases remained unmatched. Germline CDR1 SEHNR, CDR2 FQNEAQ (reference sequence). The CDR3 sequence is 14 residues long. The CDR3 region has the DNA TGTGCCAGCAGTTCCGACAGGGTTTACAATGAGCAGTTCTTC. Translating gives CASSSDRVYNEQFF.

The rearrangement links TRBV28 to TRBJ2-7; 14 nucleotides line up with TRBD2. There are 15 residues in the CDR3. Germline V gives CDR1 MDHEN, CDR2 SYDVKM. V lost 5 bases to trimming and J lost 5 bases; unmatched junction nucleotides: 5. The CDR3 bases are TGTGCCAGCAGTACGCCGGGACTAGCGGGAGACGAGCAGTACTTC. Amino acids: CASSTPGLAGDEQYF.

This chain joins TRBV6-4 and TRBJ2-3; the match to TRBD1 covers 8 bases. CDR1 and CDR2 from the germline V gene are MRHNA and SNTAGT. V lost 2 bases, J lost 0 bases, and 1 base stayed unmatched. The CDR3 consists of 15 residues. The CDR3 protein is CASSDNRGSTDTQYF. As DNA, the CDR3 is TGTGCCAGCAGTGACAACAGGGGGAGCACAGATACGCAGTATTTT.

The rearrangement links TRBV28 to TRBJ1-4; D remains unclear. The CDR3 contains 20 residues. V lost 5 bases and J 3 bases, leaving 28 bases between the germline ends. Germline-derived CDR1 and CDR2 are MDHEN and SYDVKM. CDR3 sequence: CASSNVIRAGRVGSNEKLFF. DNA for the CDR3: TGTGCCAGCAGTAACGTGATTCGCGCTGGGCGGGTGGGATCTAATGAAAAACTGTTTTTT.

J is TRBJ2-3 and V is TRBV7-9, with TRBD2 matching over 13 bases. The CDR3 length is 16 residues. V lost 5 bases and J lost 6; bases outside the gene matches: 8. Germline assignment: CDR1 SEHNR and CDR2 FQNEAQ (reference sequence). CDR3 nucleotide sequence: TGTGCCAGCAGCCCCAGGACTAGCGGGAGTGCGGATACGCAGTATTTT. Translated, it gives CASSPRTSGSADTQYF.